Listed here are 19 T cell receptor beta chains from one sample, sequenced in a study of cytomegalovirus exposure and HLA in healthy donors. PCR amplification relied on 60 Vbeta primers (plus 13 Jbeta primers). Assay used: immunoSEQ multiplex PCR; TCRdb lists only in-frame clones, some missing. The sample table sets out 45,000 or so clones. The sequenced sample was PBMCs. The receptor set was obtained from a male donor in good health and CMV-seronegative.

V gene TRBV6-5 combines with J gene TRBJ2-2, with TRBD2 matching 10 bases. Germline V gives CDR1 MNHEY, CDR2 SVGAGI. This CDR3 contains 15 residues. Losses at the gene ends were 8 bases for V and 6 bases for J; bases not matched to a gene: 9. The CDR3 sequence is CASGVLAGSPGELFF. CDR3 in DNA: TGTGCCAGCGGAGTACTAGCGGGATCCCCCGGGGAGCTGTTTTTT.

The J gene is TRBJ1-3, the V gene TRBV19, with 8 bases identical to TRBD1. The CDR3 length is 13 residues. Germline V gene data show CDR1 as LNHDA and CDR2 as SQIVND (reference sequence). V gave up 8 bases and J gave up 4 bases; unmatched junction bases: 4. For the CDR3, the DNA is TGTGCCAGTGTCCGGGACAGGGGAAACACCATATATTTT. This gives the protein CASVRDRGNTIYF.

V and J are TRBV29-1 and TRBJ2-1; D remains unclear. This CDR3 is 13 amino acids long. V lost 3 bases, J lost 4 bases, and 10 bases lay in between. CDR1 SQVTM and CDR2 ANQGSEA come from the germline V gene. CDR3 protein: CSVDDRGYNEQFF. The DNA of the CDR3 is TGCAGCGTTGACGATCGCGGTTACAATGAGCAGTTCTTC.

The chain links TRBV7-9 to TRBJ2-5, with unresolved D. Matching the DNA end better, TRBJ2-7 makes the J call doubtful. CDR3 length: 13 amino acids. Germline V gene data show CDR1 as SEHNR and CDR2 as FQNEAQ (reference sequence). CDR3 nucleotide sequence: TGTGCCAGCAGCATAACTGACACCTACGAGCAGTACTTC. Amino acids: CASSITDTYEQYF.

J is TRBJ2-5 and V is TRBV25-1, with 7 bases that match TRBD1. The germline CDR1 and CDR2 sequences are MGHDK and SYGVNS. V was pared by 2 bases and J by 5 bases, with 8 bases of the junction left unmatched. The CDR3 runs to 15 residues. The CDR3 DNA sequence: TGTGCCAGCAGTGAACCCCTGACAGGGACGGAGACCCAGTACTTC. Its protein product is CASSEPLTGTETQYF.

The rearrangement links TRBV28 to TRBJ2-1, with D possibly TRBD2 on 6 matching bases. Trimming stripped 5 bases from V and 4 bases from J, with 18 bases between. There are 16 residues in the CDR3. In germline, CDR1 is MDHEN, CDR2 SYDVKM. CDR3 region: CASSLSGRARYNEQFF. CDR3 bases: TGTGCCAGCAGTCTTAGCGGAAGGGCCAGGTACAATGAGCAGTTCTTC.

The chain carries TRBV10-3 and TRBJ2-7; 9 bases line up with TRBD2. The V and J ends lost 7 bases and 0 bases, in that order; junction bases with no gene match: 10. The V gene's germline CDR1 is ENHRY and CDR2 SYGVKD. This CDR3 region has 16 residues. The CDR3 here is CAIMVSSGARSYEQYF. The CDR3 nucleotides read TGTGCCATCATGGTATCTAGCGGGGCCCGCTCCTACGAGCAGTACTTC.

This chain uses TRBV29-1 with TRBJ2-1, with 7 bases that match TRBD1. Germline CDR1 and CDR2: SQVTM and ANQGSEA. This CDR3 region has 15 residues. Unmatched junction bases numbered 10, after V lost 6 bases and J lost 2 bases. CDR3 region: CSVLPGQGAYNEQFF. CDR3 in DNA: TGCAGCGTGCTCCCCGGGCAGGGGGCCTACAATGAGCAGTTCTTC.

The V and J genes are TRBV5-6 and TRBJ2-7; TRBD2 matches at 11 bases. The V gene end was trimmed by 5 bases and the J gene end by 4 bases; junction bases not matched to a gene: 8. Germline CDR1 reads SGHDT; CDR2 reads YYEEEE. The CDR3 totals 15 residues. The CDR3 sequence is CASRKLAGGLYEQYF. CDR3 sequence (DNA): TGTGCCAGCAGAAAATTAGCGGGAGGGCTTTACGAGCAGTACTTC.

The V gene is TRBV20-1, the J gene TRBJ2-1; D is perhaps TRBD1 (6 bases). Trimming took 2 bases from V and 9 from J, leaving 8 bases between them. From germline, CDR1 is DFQATT and CDR2 SNEGSKA (reference sequence). The CDR3 sequence is 11 residues long. The CDR3 DNA is TGCAGTGCTAGAACAGGGTTTGAGCAGTTCTTC. It specifies CSARTGFEQFF.

About this clone: Germline is not matched at one junction end, which may reflect a read error. The identical CDR3 is also encoded by other nucleotide sequences in the sample. The CDR3 sequence: CASSITGSGANVLTF. The CDR3 nucleotides are TGCGCCAGCAGCATTACAGGGTCTGGGGCCAACGTCCTGACTTTC. V gene TRBV6-1 combines with J gene TRBJ2-6; weak D call: TRBD1 (6 bases). CDR1 is MNHNS and CDR2 is SASEGT in the germline V gene. The CDR3 contains 15 residues.

V gene TRBV4-1 combines with J gene TRBJ1-3; D gene uncertain. The germline CDR1 and CDR2 sequences are MGHRA and YSYEKL. V was clipped by 1 base and J by 0 bases, with 10 bases between them. The CDR3 runs 16 residues. The CDR3 DNA sequence: TGCGCCAGCAGCCAAGGTCAAGCCACCTCTGGAAACACCATATATTTT. Its translation: CASSQGQATSGNTIYF.

The chain links TRBV6-5 to TRBJ2-7, with 11 bases lining up with TRBD1. The CDR3 is made up of 14 amino acids. V shed 4 bases and J 4 bases; nucleotides not matched to a gene: 3. Per the germline V gene, CDR1 is MNHEY and CDR2 is SVGAGI. The DNA of the CDR3 is TGTGCCAGCAGTTGGGGGACAGGGGGATACGAGCAGTACTTC. Protein product: CASSWGTGGYEQYF.

V is TRBV28 and J is TRBJ2-1; D may be TRBD1 (6 bases). Germline CDR1 is MDHEN and CDR2 is SYDVKM. V dropped 7 bases and J dropped 8 bases, with 12 bases sitting between them. The CDR3 spans 12 residues. The CDR3 DNA follows: TGTGCCAGCATCACAGGGCCCTATGAGCAGTTCTTC. As protein: CASITGPYEQFF.

The chain carries TRBV6-1 and TRBJ2-5, with D perhaps TRBD1 (5 bases). V dropped 0 bases and J dropped 5 bases, with 13 bases sitting between them. Germline V gene lookup returns CDR1 MNHNS and CDR2 SASEGT. The CDR3 is 15 residues long. The DNA of the CDR3 is TGTGCCAGCAGTGAAGCGTCAGGGTCTCTGGAGACCCAGTACTTC. It encodes CASSEASGSLETQYF.

This chain uses TRBV9 with TRBJ2-5, with 9 bases aligning to TRBD2. V was pared by 3 bases and J by 5 bases, with 14 bases of the junction left unmatched. In germline, CDR1 is SGDLS, CDR2 YYNGEE. This CDR3 is built from 17 residues. The CDR3 reads CASSAPTSGIARETQYF. The CDR3 DNA reads as TGTGCCAGCAGCGCTCCGACTAGCGGAATTGCGCGGGAGACCCAGTACTTC.

The chain links TRBV7-8 to TRBJ1-4; 7 bases fit TRBD1. V was pared by 4 bases and J by 6 bases, with 8 bases of the junction left unmatched. CDR1 and CDR2 from the germline V gene are SGHVS and FQNEAQ. CDR3 length: 15 amino acids. This chain's CDR3 is CASSSGGQEDEKLFF. The DNA for the CDR3 is TGTGCCAGCAGCTCCGGAGGACAGGAGGATGAAAAACTGTTTTTT.

The rearrangement uses TRBV6-1 and TRBJ2-6; D uncertain. This CDR3 has 15 amino acids. Germline values: CDR1 MNHNS, CDR2 SASEGT. Trimming shortened V by 6 bases and J by 4 bases, and 13 bases separated the two germline ends. CDR3 residues: CASRLGRRGANVLTF. CDR3 coding DNA: TGTGCCAGCAGGCTCGGTCGTCGGGGGGCCAACGTCCTGACTTTC.

The chain has TRBV4-2 and TRBJ1-1, with D possibly TRBD1 on 5 matching bases. V lost 0 bases and J lost 5, with 13 bases in between. The germline V gene has CDR1 LGHNA and CDR2 YNFKEQ. The CDR3 contains 15 residues. The CDR3 protein is CASSQDLQGVTEAFF. CDR3 nucleotide sequence: TGTGCCAGCAGCCAAGATCTCCAGGGTGTAACTGAAGCTTTCTTT.